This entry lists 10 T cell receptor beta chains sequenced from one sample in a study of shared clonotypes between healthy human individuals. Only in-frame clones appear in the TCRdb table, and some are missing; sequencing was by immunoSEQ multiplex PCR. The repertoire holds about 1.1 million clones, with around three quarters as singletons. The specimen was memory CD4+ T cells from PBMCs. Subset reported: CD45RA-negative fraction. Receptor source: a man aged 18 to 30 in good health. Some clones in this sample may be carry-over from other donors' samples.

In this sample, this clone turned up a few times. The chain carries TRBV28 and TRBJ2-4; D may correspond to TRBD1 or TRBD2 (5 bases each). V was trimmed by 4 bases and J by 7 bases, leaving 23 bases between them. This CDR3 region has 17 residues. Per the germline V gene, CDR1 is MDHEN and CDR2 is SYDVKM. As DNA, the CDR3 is TGTGCCAGCAGTTCGCCGGGCGTCGGGGACGTACGGAACATTCAGTACTTC. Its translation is CASSSPGVGDVRNIQYF.

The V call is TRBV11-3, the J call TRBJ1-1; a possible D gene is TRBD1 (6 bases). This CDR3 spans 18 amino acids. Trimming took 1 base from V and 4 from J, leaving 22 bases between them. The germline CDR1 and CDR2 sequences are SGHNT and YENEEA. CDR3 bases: TGTGCCAGCAGCTTAGTACACTACAGGGAATCTCAGAGCACTGAAGCTTTCTTT. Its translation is CASSLVHYRESQSTEAFF.

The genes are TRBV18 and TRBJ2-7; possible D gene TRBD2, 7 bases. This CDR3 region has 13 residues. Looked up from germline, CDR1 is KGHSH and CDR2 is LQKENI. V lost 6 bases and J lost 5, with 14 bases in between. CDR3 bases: TGTGCCAGCTCCCCAGGGGAGGGGAACGAGCAGTACTTC. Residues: CASSPGEGNEQYF.

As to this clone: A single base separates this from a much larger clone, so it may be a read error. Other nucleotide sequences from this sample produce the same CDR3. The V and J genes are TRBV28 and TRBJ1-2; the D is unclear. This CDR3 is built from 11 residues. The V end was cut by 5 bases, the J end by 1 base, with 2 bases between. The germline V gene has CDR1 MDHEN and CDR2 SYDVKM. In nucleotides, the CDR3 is TGTGCCAGCAGTCGTAACTATGGCTACACCTTC. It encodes CASSRNYGYTF.

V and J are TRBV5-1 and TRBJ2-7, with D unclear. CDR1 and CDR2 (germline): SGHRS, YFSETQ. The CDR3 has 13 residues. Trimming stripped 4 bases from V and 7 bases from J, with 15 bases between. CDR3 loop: CASSVGRIEEQYF. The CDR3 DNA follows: TGCGCCAGCAGCGTCGGACGGATAGAAGAGCAGTACTTC.

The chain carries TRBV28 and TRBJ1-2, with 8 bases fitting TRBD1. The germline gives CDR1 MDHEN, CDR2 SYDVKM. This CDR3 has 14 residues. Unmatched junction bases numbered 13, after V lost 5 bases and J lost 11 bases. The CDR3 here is CASSHHGTGVGYTF. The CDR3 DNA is TGTGCCAGCAGTCACCACGGGACAGGAGTTGGGTACACCTTC.

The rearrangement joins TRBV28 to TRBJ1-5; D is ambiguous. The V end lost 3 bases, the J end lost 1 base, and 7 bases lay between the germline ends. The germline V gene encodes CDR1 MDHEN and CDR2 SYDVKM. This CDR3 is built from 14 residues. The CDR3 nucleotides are TGTGCCAGCAGTTTGGTCCCGAGCAATCAGCCCCAGCATTTT. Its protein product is CASSLVPSNQPQHF.

The CDR3 protein is CASSSRSTYEQYF. The CDR3, as DNA: TGTGCCAGCAGCTCGAGATCCACCTACGAGCAGTACTTC. J is TRBJ2-7 and V is TRBV11-2; D is undetermined. Germline values: CDR1 SGHAT, CDR2 FQNNGV. V lost 4 bases and J lost 2, with 9 bases in between. CDR3 size: 13 residues.

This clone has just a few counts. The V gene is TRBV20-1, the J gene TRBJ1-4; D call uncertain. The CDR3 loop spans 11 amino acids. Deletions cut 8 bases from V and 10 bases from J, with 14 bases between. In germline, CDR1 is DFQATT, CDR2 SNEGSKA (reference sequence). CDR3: CSLGSVGKLFF. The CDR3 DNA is TGCAGTTTAGGGTCGGTAGGAAAACTGTTTTTT.

Here the CDR3 reads CASSYFPEGASPLHF. In DNA form, the CDR3 reads TGTGCCAGCAGTTACTTCCCCGAGGGGGCTTCACCCCTCCACTTT. The rearrangement joins TRBV6-5 to TRBJ1-6; 7 bases match TRBD1. J was trimmed by 9 bases and V by 1 base; bases with no gene match: 6. CDR3 size: 15 residues. Germline values: CDR1 MNHEY, CDR2 SVGAGI.